One T cell receptor beta chain is described in this entry. Genomic DNA provided the template from which TCR beta VDJ and CDR3 profiles were obtained. TCRdb reprocessed the reads with MiXCR, giving one entry per CDR3 protein. The table includes roughly 80,000 distinct CDR3 sequences, 55% to 75% detected once. This sample was included in a study of CD8+CD57+ T cells in acquired aplastic anemia. Study context: Sorted cells (CD4+ and CD8+) yielded DNA amounts that averaged approximately 3.2 ug.

In patients chosen for sequencing, flow cytometry had shown CD8+CD57+ cell expansion. Acquired aplastic anemia of severe grade affected all patients. Input material: sorted CD4+, CD8+, or CD8+CD57+ T cells (not recorded which) from PBMCs. This clonotype originated in a human donor with aplastic anemia.

The CDR3 region has the DNA TGCAGTGCTAGTAGTGGTACGGAGACCCAGTACTTC. It specifies CSASSGTETQYF. The rearrangement uses TRBV20-1 and TRBJ2-5; D call uncertain. Looked up from germline, CDR1 is DFQATT and CDR2 is SNEGSKA (reference sequence). Trimming pared 3 bases from V and 5 bases from J, leaving 10 bases between. The CDR3 length is 12 residues.